These T cell receptor beta chains were read from a single sample in a study of blood T cell repertoires in COVID-19. Method: immunoSEQ multiplex PCR; TCRdb's copy keeps in-frame clones and lacks some. The sample lists over 150,000 clones; approximately 83% were seen once. Specimen: peripheral blood. These receptors were taken from a woman older than 75 with acute or convalescent COVID-19. The CDR3 runs from the conserved cysteine through the conserved F or W. D genes are given only for firm matches. Clone sizes are given selectively: once, few, many, or a class where the clone is expanded.

TGTGCCAGCAGGGGAGGGGGCAATGAGCAGTTCTTC,CASRGGGNEQFF,12,TRBV7-9,few,.,TRBJ2-1
TGTGCCAGCAGCTCCCGGGACAGGGCGACCGAGCAGTACTTC,CASSSRDRATEQYF,14,TRBV5-5,.,TRBD1,TRBJ2-7
TGTGCCAGCTCACTAACAGTCCCGGGACAGGGGACCAAAAACATTCAGTACTTC,CASSLTVPGQGTKNIQYF,18,TRBV18,.,TRBD1,TRBJ2-4
TGTGCCAGCAGCCCCCGGGGGGACTATGGCTACACCTTC,CASSPRGDYGYTF,13,TRBV7-2,once,.,TRBJ1-2
TGTGCCAGCAGTCGGGACAGGGGCTACGAGCAGTACTTC,CASSRDRGYEQYF,13,TRBV3-1/TRBV3-2,once,TRBD1,TRBJ2-7
TGCAGCGTTTTGGAGATGGGGGGGTCGGACATTCAGTACTTC,CSVLEMGGSDIQYF,14,TRBV29-1,.,TRBD2,TRBJ2-4
TGTGCCAGCAGCCAAGATAAGGGGCGGTCCCTCGGAAACACCATATATTTT,CASSQDKGRSLGNTIYF,17,TRBV3-1/TRBV3-2,.,.,TRBJ1-3
TGTGCCAGCAGCATCGGGACTAGCGGGAGGACAGATACGCAGTATTTT,CASSIGTSGRTDTQYF,16,TRBV7-9,.,TRBD2,TRBJ2-3
TGTGCCAGCAGCTTAGTTTCGGGTGTACGTGAAAAACTGTTTTTT,CASSLVSGVREKLFF,15,TRBV7-9,.,.,TRBJ1-4
TGTGCCAGCAGCCAAGGGGAGACAACGAACACCGGGGAGCTGTTTTTT,CASSQGETTNTGELFF,16,TRBV14,.,.,TRBJ2-2
TGTGCCAGCAGGCGACAGGGGGCCAGTGAGCAGTTCTTC,CASRRQGASEQFF,13,TRBV28,.,TRBD1,TRBJ2-1
TGTGCCATCAGGACCCAGGTGGGAGAGACCCAGTACTTC,CAIRTQVGETQYF,13,TRBV10-3,.,.,TRBJ2-5
TGTGCCAGCAGTGACCAGGGGGATGAGCAGTTCTTC,CASSDQGDEQFF,12,TRBV6-1,.,TRBD1,TRBJ2-1
TGTGCCAGCAGTTACCCGATCCCACCCTCCGTGGCGGGGGCCATCCCCTACGAGCAGTACTTC,CASSYPIPPSVAGAIPYEQYF,21,TRBV6-2/TRBV6-3,.,.,TRBJ2-7
TGTGCTAGTGGTTTCGGTAGCGGGAACACCGGGGAGCTGTTTTTT,CASGFGSGNTGELFF,15,TRBV12-5,once,.,TRBJ2-2
TGTGCCAGCAGCCGGGACAGGGTTTCGAACACTGAAGCTTTCTTT,CASSRDRVSNTEAFF,15,TRBV7-3,.,TRBD1,TRBJ1-1
TGCGCCAGCAGCCCGGACGGGACAGGGAACTACGAGCAGTACTTC,CASSPDGTGNYEQYF,15,TRBV4-1,.,TRBD1,TRBJ2-7
TGCGCCAGCAGCCCAGGGACAGCAGCGACCGGCTACACCTTC,CASSPGTAATGYTF,14,TRBV5-1,.,TRBD1,TRBJ1-2
TGCGCCAGCAGCCAAGTTACAGGTTTCGGCACCGGGGAGCTGTTTTTT,CASSQVTGFGTGELFF,16,TRBV4-1,.,.,TRBJ2-2
TGTGCCAGCAGCTTAGGGAACCGTCAAAACAGCGGCACTGAAGCTTTCTTT,CASSLGNRQNSGTEAFF,17,TRBV7-8,few,.,TRBJ1-1
TGTGCCAGCAGTTTTCCAGGGTCGGGTGGCTACACCTTC,CASSFPGSGGYTF,13,TRBV12-3/TRBV12-4,.,.,TRBJ1-2
TGTGCCAGCAGCTTACTAGGGGACTCTAGCACAGATACGCAGTATTTT,CASSLLGDSSTDTQYF,16,TRBV7-2,few,.,TRBJ2-3
TGTGCCAGTCGGGGACAGGGCACCCACGAGCAGTACTTC,CASRGQGTHEQYF,13,TRBV19,few,TRBD1,TRBJ2-7
TGTGCCAGTAGTATTTGGAAGCCGGGACAAAACGGCTACACCTTC,CASSIWKPGQNGYTF,15,TRBV19,.,.,TRBJ1-2
TGTGCCAGTAGCGGGAGTGGGGAGACCCAGTACTTC,CASSGSGETQYF,12,TRBV19,.,.,TRBJ2-5
TGTGCCAGCAGCCGCCAGGGGGCGAACACCGGGGAGCTGTTTTTT,CASSRQGANTGELFF,15,TRBV11-2,.,TRBD1,TRBJ2-2